The 20 T cell receptor beta chains listed next were all sequenced from one sample in a study of blood T cell repertoires in COVID-19. TCRdb keeps only in-frame clones here, not all; method: immunoSEQ multiplex PCR. This table holds about 330,000 clones, around 87% found once. The sample was PBMCs or T cells enriched from blood (not recorded which). The receptors derive from a woman aged 25 to 39 who had recovered from COVID-19.

The sample holds one count of this clone. V is TRBV4-3 and J is TRBJ1-2; D gene ambiguous. CDR3 length: 16 amino acids. V was trimmed by 4 bases and J by 8 bases, leaving 23 bases between them. Germline-derived CDR1 and CDR2 are LGHNA and YSLEER. The CDR3 loop is CASSLARRRNQGGYTF. CDR3 nucleotide sequence: TGCGCCAGCAGCCTCGCGAGGAGGAGGAACCAAGGGGGCTACACCTTC.

This clone has just one count. The V gene is TRBV6-5, the J gene TRBJ1-1; TRBD1 is a possible D gene (6 bases). V was trimmed by 7 bases and J by 3 bases, leaving 15 bases between them. The germline gives CDR1 MNHEY, CDR2 SVGAGI. This CDR3 region has 14 residues. The CDR3 sequence is CASTPSRGDTEAFF. In DNA, the CDR3 is TGTGCCAGCACGCCCAGCAGGGGTGACACTGAAGCTTTCTTT.

V usage is TRBV4-1 and J usage is TRBJ2-7, with D perhaps TRBD2 (5 bases). Germline CDR1 and CDR2: MGHRA and YSYEKL. Trimming removed 1 base at V and 4 bases at J, with 8 bases between. There are 13 residues in the CDR3. The CDR3 DNA follows: TGCGCCAGCAGCCAAGGGACTTTTTACGAGCAGTACTTC. It is translated as CASSQGTFYEQYF.

V usage is TRBV10-3 and J usage is TRBJ2-1; 11 nucleotides align to TRBD2. The V and J ends lost 6 bases and 4 bases, in that order; junction bases with no gene match: 8. The CDR3 covers 16 residues. Germline CDR1 ENHRY, CDR2 SYGVKD. The CDR3 protein is CAIRGQLAGEYNEQFF. CDR3 DNA: TGTGCCATCAGGGGCCAACTAGCGGGGGAATACAATGAGCAGTTCTTC.

The V call is TRBV5-1, the J call TRBJ2-2; 8 positions agree with TRBD1. Germline-derived CDR1 and CDR2 are SGHRS and YFSETQ. V dropped 4 bases and J dropped 6; count of bases not matched to a gene: 23. The CDR3 has 20 amino acids. CDR3 nucleotides: TGCGCCAGCAGCCCCTGGACAGGGTCTCCGGATGTCGGGGGCTCCGGGGAGCTGTTTTTT. This gives the protein CASSPWTGSPDVGGSGELFF.

Here the CDR3 DNA reads TGTGCCATCAGTGAGGACAGGAGCTCCTATAATTCACCCCTCCACTTT. This translates into CAISEDRSSYNSPLHF. The chain joins TRBV10-3 to TRBJ1-6; possibly TRBD1 for D (6 bases). CDR1 is ENHRY, CDR2 SYGVKD, per germline. The length of the CDR3 is 16 residues. The V end lost 2 bases, the J end lost 0 bases, and 8 bases lay between the germline ends.

J is TRBJ2-3 and V is TRBV19; D not certain. CDR1 is LNHDA, CDR2 SQIVND, per germline (reference sequence). The CDR3 totals 15 residues. V lost 6 bases and J 0 bases, leaving 13 bases between the germline ends. CDR3 nucleotide sequence: TGTGCCAGTAGGAGTGTTATGACTAGCACAGATACGCAGTATTTT. This translates into CASRSVMTSTDTQYF.

This chain joins TRBV6-5 and TRBJ1-3; D ambiguous. The CDR3 runs 14 residues. The V gene lost 8 bases and the J gene lost 0 bases, with 11 bases spanning the gap. Germline CDR1 reads MNHEY; CDR2 reads SVGAGI. The CDR3 bases are TGTGCCAGCCGCCGGGGAAGCTCTGGAAACACCATATATTTT. Translated: CASRRGSSGNTIYF.

The V call is TRBV6-2 or TRBV6-3, the J call TRBJ1-2; D is perhaps TRBD1 (5 bases). The CDR3 consists of 13 residues. The germline CDR1 and CDR2 sequences are MNHEY and SVGEGT. V was shortened by 4 bases and J by 5 bases, with 11 bases between the two germline ends. The CDR3 loop is CASSSLGGYGYTF. CDR3 coding DNA: TGTGCCAGCAGTTCCCTCGGGGGGTATGGCTACACCTTC.

The chain is built from TRBV29-1 and TRBJ2-1; D is possibly TRBD2 (6 bases). The germline CDR1 and CDR2 sequences are SQVTM and ANQGSEA. CDR3 length: 15 residues. Trimming stripped 1 base from V and 0 bases from J, with 10 bases between. The CDR3 region has the DNA TGCAGCGTTGAAGGGCGGGGAAGCTCCTACAATGAGCAGTTCTTC. Its protein product is CSVEGRGSSYNEQFF.

The sample holds a few counts of this clone. The chain links TRBV2 to TRBJ1-1; no clear D gene. The germline CDR1 and CDR2 sequences are SNHLY and FYNNEI. V lost 6 bases and J 8 bases, leaving 13 bases between the germline ends. The CDR3 runs to 12 residues. CDR3 loop: CASSAITSEAFF. The CDR3 nucleotides are TGTGCCAGCAGCGCTATAACTTCGGAAGCTTTCTTT.

The genes are TRBV3-1 (or the pseudogene TRBV3-2) and TRBJ1-6, with D tentatively TRBD1 (6 bases). CDR3 length: 15 amino acids. The V end lost 7 bases, the J end lost 4 bases, and 14 bases lay between the germline ends. Germline CDR1 LGHDT, CDR2 YNNKEL (reference sequence). Here the CDR3 reads CASTRGGRYNSPLHF. In DNA form, the CDR3 reads TGTGCCAGCACCCGGGGGGGGCGGTATAATTCACCCCTCCACTTT.

This clone was found once. V and J are TRBV19 and TRBJ2-7; D call uncertain. V lost 2 bases, J lost 0 bases, and 8 bases lay in between. The germline CDR1 and CDR2 sequences are LNHDA and SQIVND (reference sequence). CDR3 length: 14 amino acids. CDR3 protein: CASSIQADSYEQYF. CDR3 bases: TGTGCCAGTAGTATACAGGCCGACTCCTACGAGCAGTACTTC. Supplemented by reference TRBV19 and TRBJ2-7, the full variable domain reads DGGITQSPKYLFRKEGQNVTLSCEQNLNHDAMYWYRQDPGQGLRLIYYSQIVNDFQKGDIAEGYSVSREKKESFPLTVTSAQKNPTAFYLCASSIQADSYEQYFGPGTRLTVT.

The V and J genes are TRBV6-5 and TRBJ2-2; D is perhaps TRBD2 (5 bases). Germline V CDR1 and CDR2: MNHEY, SVGAGI. V shed 7 bases and J shed 5 bases, with 11 bases lying between them. CDR3 length: 13 residues. CDR3 protein: CASTRDGTGELFF. The CDR3 region has the DNA TGTGCCAGCACGAGGGATGGGACCGGGGAGCTGTTTTTT.

In DNA, the CDR3 is TGTGCCAGCAGTTTCCAGGGACAGGGCGATACTGAAGCTTTCTTT. Translated, it gives CASSFQGQGDTEAFF. The chain carries TRBV6-5 and TRBJ1-1, with 9 bases lining up with TRBD1. V was pared by 4 bases and J by 5 bases, with 8 bases of the junction left unmatched. Germline CDR1 is MNHEY and CDR2 is SVGAGI. This CDR3 spans 15 amino acids.

The V gene is TRBV13, the J gene TRBJ1-1; 7 bases line up with TRBD1. The V gene end was trimmed by 0 bases and the J gene end by 0 bases; junction bases not matched to a gene: 4. Germline CDR1 and CDR2: PRHDT and FYEKMQ (reference sequence). CDR3 length: 16 amino acids. The CDR3 sequence: CASSLGTGNLNTEAFF. The CDR3 coding sequence is TGTGCCAGCAGCTTAGGGACAGGGAACTTGAACACTGAAGCTTTCTTT.

The chain couples TRBV7-9 to TRBJ1-1; TRBD1 agrees at 7 bases. CDR1 SEHNR and CDR2 FQNEAQ come from the germline V gene (reference sequence). CDR3 length equals 15 residues. V lost 5 bases and J lost 4; bases outside the gene matches: 10. The CDR3 nucleotides are TGTGCCAGCAGCCTCTACCTGGGACAGCTCACTGAAGCTTTCTTT. Its translation is CASSLYLGQLTEAFF.

V and J are TRBV7-3 and TRBJ2-1, with a possible D match to TRBD2 (5 bases). The germline CDR1 and CDR2 sequences are SGHTA and FQGTGA. The CDR3 runs 12 residues. The V gene lost 6 bases and the J gene lost 9 bases, with 12 bases spanning the gap. CDR3 residues: CASSHPAGEQFF. Written as DNA, the CDR3 is TGTGCCAGCAGTCACCCCGCGGGTGAGCAGTTCTTC.

The chain employs TRBV7-2 and TRBJ2-7; TRBD2 matches 8 bases. V was clipped by 5 bases and J by 6 bases; unmatched bases: 15. The CDR3 sequence is 16 residues long. The germline gives CDR1 SGHTA, CDR2 FQGNSA. CDR3 protein: CASSLQPAAGGGEQYF. CDR3 coding DNA: TGTGCCAGCAGCCTCCAGCCCGCGGCGGGGGGAGGCGAGCAGTACTTC.

This clone was seen a handful of times. The J gene is TRBJ1-4, the V gene TRBV10-3; weak D call: TRBD1 (5 bases). Germline V lookup: CDR1 ENHRY, CDR2 SYGVKD. This CDR3 spans 15 amino acids. V was cut by 2 bases and J by 4 bases, with 11 bases left in between. CDR3 in amino acids: CAISEPRRDNEKLFF. CDR3 DNA sequence: TGTGCCATCAGTGAGCCCCGCAGGGATAATGAAAAACTGTTTTTT.